A selection of T cell receptor beta chains follows, all from one sample in a study of tumor-infiltrating lymphocytes in primary liver carcinoma. Using its own MiXCR run on the multiplex PCR reads, TCRdb lists one record per CDR3 protein. This sample has approximately 190,000 distinct CDR3 sequences, with around four fifths found just once. The sample comprised tumor tissue from primary liver carcinoma. These receptors originate from a middle-aged man with primary liver carcinoma and hepatitis B virus infection. Both conserved end residues are part of each CDR3.

v_gene: TRBV29-1
j_gene: TRBJ2-3
len: 13
CDR3aa: CSVRTGGRDRQYF

v_gene: TRBV12-3/TRBV12-4
j_gene: TRBJ2-1
len: 16
CDR3aa: CANSFRTSGRVYEQFF

v_gene: TRBV7-9
j_gene: TRBJ1-5
len: 16
CDR3aa: CASSPGQGDSNQPQHF

v_gene: TRBV10-2
j_gene: TRBJ2-3
len: 11
CDR3aa: CASNATDTRYF

v_gene: TRBV29-1
j_gene: TRBJ2-5
len: 13
CDR3aa: CRAPRGQGETKYF

v_gene: TRBV29-1
j_gene: TRBJ2-5
len: 12
CDR3aa: CRVERGGETQYF

v_gene: TRBV29-1
j_gene: TRBJ2-7
len: 15
CDR3aa: CSVEDATSGYYDRYF

v_gene: TRBV11-2
j_gene: TRBJ2-5
len: 12
CDR3aa: CASSLAAGFEYF

v_gene: TRBV6-2/TRBV6-3
j_gene: TRBJ2-6
len: 18
CDR3aa: CASSYEGGSGCGANVPTF

v_gene: TRBV12-3/TRBV12-4
j_gene: TRBJ2-1
len: 16
CDR3aa: CASRNPWASGRDEQLF

v_gene: TRBV6-2/TRBV6-3
j_gene: TRBJ2-1
len: 16
CDR3aa: CASSYLDWSSYNEQFF

v_gene: TRBV4-2
j_gene: TRBJ2-2
len: 15
CDR3aa: CASNQDGEVTGELFF

v_gene: TRBV4-3
j_gene: TRBJ2-3
len: 20
CDR3aa: CANSQDLPSWTSGRADTQYF

v_gene: TRBV4-1
j_gene: TRBJ2-2
len: 14
CDR3aa: CASTRTSNTGELFF

v_gene: TRBV6-5
j_gene: TRBJ1-3
len: 18
CDR3aa: CASSQGPRTGIAGITIYF

v_gene: TRBV12-3/TRBV12-4
j_gene: TRBJ1-4
len: 13
CDR3aa: CASSFSGVEKLFF

v_gene: TRBV6-2/TRBV6-3
j_gene: TRBJ2-7
len: 14
CDR3aa: CAIKRLQEGYGQYF

v_gene: TRBV6-1
j_gene: TRBJ2-1
len: 17
CDR3aa: CASTEASSGRSINEQFF

v_gene: TRBV6-1
j_gene: TRBJ2-5
len: 15
CDR3aa: CASSEIPWGQETEYF

v_gene: TRBV28
j_gene: TRBJ1-1
len: 13
CDR3aa: CASSFDRVTETFF

v_gene: TRBV4-2
j_gene: TRBJ2-1
len: 18
CDR3aa: CASSQATIGLSSYNEQSF

v_gene: TRBV6-1
j_gene: TRBJ2-1
len: 15
CDR3aa: CASTLERHTFNKQFF

v_gene: TRBV4-1
j_gene: TRBJ2-1
len: 15
CDR3aa: CACSQPGTAYNEQFF

v_gene: TRBV29-1
j_gene: TRBJ1-1
len: 12
CDR3aa: CSVVRANTEVFF

v_gene: TRBV6-2/TRBV6-3
j_gene: TRBJ2-7
len: 13
CDR3aa: CASSYEVLNDQYF

v_gene: TRBV6-5
j_gene: TRBJ2-7
len: 13
CDR3aa: CASNSLSSYEQHF

v_gene: TRBV11-2
j_gene: TRBJ2-3
len: 14
CDR3aa: CASSLNRQEDTQYF

v_gene: TRBV14
j_gene: TRBJ2-1
len: 16
CDR3aa: CASSPRTVLGYNEEFF

v_gene: TRBV4-3
j_gene: TRBJ2-2
len: 18
CDR3aa: CASSQTISGHTNTGEVFF

v_gene: TRBV6-2/TRBV6-3
j_gene: TRBJ2-1
len: 15
CDR3aa: CASRIGLSGNDEQFF

v_gene: TRBV12-3/TRBV12-4
j_gene: TRBJ2-5
len: 16
CDR3aa: CANRPGTSGIQETQYF

v_gene: TRBV6-1
j_gene: TRBJ2-2
len: 15
CDR3aa: CASRGGRADGGELFF

v_gene: TRBV4-2
j_gene: TRBJ1-6
len: 16
CDR3aa: CASSQVGSGGDSPLHF

v_gene: TRBV5-1
j_gene: TRBJ2-3
len: 14
CDR3aa: CASSSRTGADTQYF

v_gene: TRBV6-2/TRBV6-3
j_gene: TRBJ2-7
len: 15
CDR3aa: CASSYSVRSTYEQYF

v_gene: TRBV29-1
j_gene: TRBJ2-7
len: 14
CDR3aa: CSATPTLSGYEQYF

v_gene: TRBV20-1
j_gene: TRBJ2-2
len: 14
CDR3aa: CSAKQWADTGELFF

v_gene: TRBV12-3/TRBV12-4
j_gene: TRBJ1-3
len: 14
CDR3aa: CASSFRGVGNTIYF

v_gene: TRBV4-2
j_gene: TRBJ2-7
len: 15
CDR3aa: CTSSLSGVNSYEQYF

v_gene: TRBV4-3
j_gene: TRBJ1-6
len: 16
CDR3aa: CASNFWDRGRNSPFHF

v_gene: TRBV4-3
j_gene: TRBJ2-7
len: 14
CDR3aa: CASTHLGGAGEHYF

v_gene: TRBV5-4
j_gene: TRBJ2-7
len: 14
CDR3aa: CASSSGREGYEQYF

v_gene: TRBV6-2/TRBV6-3
j_gene: TRBJ2-7
len: 13
CDR3aa: CASSYEVHYDQYF

v_gene: TRBV29-1
j_gene: TRBJ2-2
len: 17
CDR3aa: CSVGYGLDRMGTGELFF

v_gene: TRBV4-1
j_gene: TRBJ2-7
len: 14
CDR3aa: CASSQGRQGYQQYF

v_gene: TRBV29-1
j_gene: TRBJ1-1
len: 15
CDR3aa: CSVAPGWAMNTEAIF

v_gene: TRBV29-1
j_gene: TRBJ2-3
len: 16
CDR3aa: CSVVGVEGRSTDTQYF

v_gene: TRBV5-5
j_gene: TRBJ2-7
len: 16
CDR3aa: CASSLTIGAGVWKQYF

v_gene: TRBV6-2/TRBV6-3
j_gene: TRBJ2-1
len: 15
CDR3aa: CASTYLVGVNNEQFF

v_gene: TRBV11-2
j_gene: TRBJ2-1
len: 12
CDR3aa: CVSSYATVEKFF

v_gene: TRBV29-1
j_gene: TRBJ1-4
len: 13
CDR3aa: CNVDGGMGEKLFF

v_gene: TRBV27
j_gene: TRBJ2-1
len: 13
CDR3aa: CASSLRPVNEQFF

v_gene: TRBV11-1
j_gene: TRBJ1-2
len: 14
CDR3aa: CASSLACQGGGYTF

v_gene: TRBV5-1
j_gene: TRBJ2-1
len: 14
CDR3aa: CASNPDIGYNEQLF